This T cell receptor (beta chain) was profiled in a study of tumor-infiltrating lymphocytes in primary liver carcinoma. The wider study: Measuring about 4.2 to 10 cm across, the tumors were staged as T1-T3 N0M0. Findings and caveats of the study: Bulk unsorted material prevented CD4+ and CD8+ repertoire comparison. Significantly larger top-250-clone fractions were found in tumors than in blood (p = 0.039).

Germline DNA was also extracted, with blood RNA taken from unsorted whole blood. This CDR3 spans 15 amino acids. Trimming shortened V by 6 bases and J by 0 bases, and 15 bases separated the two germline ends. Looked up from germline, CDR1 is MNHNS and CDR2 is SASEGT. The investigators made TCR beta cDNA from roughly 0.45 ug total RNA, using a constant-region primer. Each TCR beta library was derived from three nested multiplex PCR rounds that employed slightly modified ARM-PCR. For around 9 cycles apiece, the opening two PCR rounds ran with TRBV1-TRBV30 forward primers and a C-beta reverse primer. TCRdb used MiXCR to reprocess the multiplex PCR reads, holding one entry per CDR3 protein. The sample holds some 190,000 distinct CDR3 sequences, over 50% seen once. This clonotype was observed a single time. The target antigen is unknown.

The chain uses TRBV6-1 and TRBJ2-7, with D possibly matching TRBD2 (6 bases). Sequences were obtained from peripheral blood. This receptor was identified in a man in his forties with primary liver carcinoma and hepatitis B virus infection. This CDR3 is CASSPSSEYSYEQYF. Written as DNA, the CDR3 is TGTGCCAGCAGCCCGTCTAGCGAATACTCCTACGAGCAGTACTTC.